This is a list of T cell receptor beta chains from one sample in a study of Graves' ophthalmopathy and Graves' hyperthyroidism. MiXCR was run by TCRdb on the multiplex PCR reads, yielding one entry per CDR3 protein. This sample has approximately 1.2 million distinct CDR3 sequences; about 35% occur once, and the top ten carry around 10%. Sequences were obtained from peripheral blood or thyroid tissue (not recorded which). The receptors shown here come from an adult man with Graves' hyperthyroidism. CDR3s include the opening cysteine and the closing phenylalanine or tryptophan. The D gene is left open where the match is weak. A clone size is listed for some rows: how often the clone was seen (once, few, many), or a class if it is expanded.

j_gene	d_gene	abundance	v_gene	CDR3aa	CDR3nt
TRBJ2-2	.	.	TRBV7-2	CASSLAQVEHTGELFF	TGTGCCAGCAGCTTAGCACAGGTTGAACACACCGGGGAGCTGTTTTTT
TRBJ1-5	.	.	TRBV18	CASSPLRNQPQHF	TGTGCCAGCTCACCCCTTCGCAATCAGCCCCAGCATTTT
TRBJ2-5	.	many	TRBV5-5	CASSYLPGLQETQYF	TGTGCCAGCAGCTACCTCCCGGGACTCCAAGAGACCCAGTACTTC
TRBJ1-6	.	.	TRBV7-9	CASSLIGLGGRVGSPLHF	TGTGCCAGCAGCTTAATCGGTCTCGGGGGCCGGGTGGGCTCACCCCTCCACTTT
TRBJ2-7	TRBD1	.	TRBV7-2	CASSLDLGQGAEQYF	TGTGCCAGCAGCTTAGATTTGGGACAGGGGGCCGAGCAGTACTTC
TRBJ1-2	.	.	TRBV10-3	CAVTGWNYGYTF	TGTGCCGTCACAGGGTGGAACTATGGCTACACCTTC
TRBJ1-1	.	many	TRBV7-9	CASSHRPNFLSPEAFF	TGTGCCAGCAGCCACCGACCCAATTTCCTCTCGCCTGAAGCTTTCTTT
TRBJ1-6	TRBD1	.	TRBV7-6	CASSLGGQGSPLHF	TGTGCCAGCAGCTTGGGGGGACAGGGTTCACCCCTCCACTTT
TRBJ1-2	.	.	TRBV12-3/TRBV12-4	CASSLHPSNGYTF	TGTGCCAGCAGCCTTCACCCGTCCAATGGCTACACCTTC
TRBJ2-7	.	.	TRBV20-1	CSARTGSGYTFGSYEQYF	.
TRBJ2-7	.	.	TRBV3-1	CASSQRAHYEQYF	TGTGCCAGCAGCCAAAGGGCACACTACGAGCAGTACTTC
TRBJ2-7	.	many	TRBV14	CASKSGGRYEQYF	TGTGCCAGCAAGTCCGGGGGCCGATACGAGCAGTACTTC
TRBJ1-1	.	many	TRBV12-3/TRBV12-4	CASSLKMNTEAFF	TGTGCCAGCAGTTTAAAAATGAACACTGAAGCTTTCTTT
TRBJ2-7	TRBD2	few	TRBV9	CASSTHSGSYEQYF	TGTGCCAGCAGCACCCATAGCGGGAGCTACGAGCAGTACTTC
TRBJ2-5	.	.	TRBV19	CASSTGWEETQYF	TGTGCCAGTAGTACAGGGTGGGAAGAGACCCAGTACTTC
TRBJ1-1	TRBD1	few	TRBV25-1	CASSERQGYTEAFF	TGTGCCAGCAGTGAACGACAGGGTTACACTGAAGCTTTCTTT